One and the same sample provided the 18 T cell receptor beta chains below, sequenced in a study of blood T cell repertoires in COVID-19 (dated by TCRdb to 2020 to 2021). Receptors were amplified or captured by the immunoSEQ multiplex PCR assay. The table was pulled from immuneACCESS by TCRdb, which kept in-frame rearrangements only. Such tables lose some clones; where checked, under half of the loss comes from unresolved V genes, and the rest has no known cause. The sample profile shows 380,000 or so clones; roughly 88% of them were found once. The ten largest clones add up to more than 0.9% of the sample. The sequenced material came from PBMCs or T cells enriched from blood (not recorded which). The receptors stem from a woman aged 25-40 years with acute COVID-19.

The rearrangement uses TRBV7-9 and TRBJ1-1; D is uncertain. This CDR3 comprises 12 residues. V shed 3 bases and J shed 4 bases, with 6 bases lying between them. The V gene's germline CDR1 is SEHNR and CDR2 FQNEAQ (reference sequence). The CDR3 region has the DNA TGTGCCAGCAGCTTTACGGGCACTGAAGCTTTCTTT. It codes for CASSFTGTEAFF.

A few counts support this clone. V is TRBV30 and J is TRBJ2-2; weak D call: TRBD2 (6 bases). Looked up from germline, CDR1 is GTSNPN and CDR2 is SVGIG (reference sequence). The CDR3 is made up of 13 amino acids. V lost 4 bases and J 3 bases, leaving 9 bases between the germline ends. CDR3 sequence (DNA): TGTGCCTGGAAATGGAGGGACACCGGGGAGCTGTTTTTT. Translated: CAWKWRDTGELFF.

This sequence joins TRBV27 and TRBJ2-7; D may be TRBD1 (6 bases). V was trimmed by 5 bases and J by 2 bases, leaving 13 bases between them. CDR1 and CDR2 from the germline V gene are MNHEY and SMNVEV (reference sequence). The CDR3 sequence is 14 residues long. The CDR3 protein is CASSDDRYTYEQYF. The CDR3 coding sequence is TGTGCCAGCAGTGACGACAGGTACACCTACGAGCAGTACTTC.

The chain carries TRBV11-2 and TRBJ2-7; D may be TRBD1 (5 bases). The germline V gene has CDR1 SGHAT and CDR2 FQNNGV. V was pared by 2 bases and J by 2 bases, with 7 bases between. The CDR3 is 13 residues long. Here the CDR3 reads CASSLSRAYEQYF. The CDR3 region has the DNA TGTGCCAGCAGCTTATCCAGGGCCTACGAGCAGTACTTC.

This clone was detected only a few times. The chain combines TRBV6-2 or TRBV6-3 with TRBJ1-2; unclear D gene. V was pared by 6 bases and J by 0 bases, with 14 bases between. This CDR3 contains 15 residues. Germline values: CDR1 MNHEY, CDR2 SVGEGT. The CDR3 sequence: CASSLAGRANYGYTF. CDR3 coding DNA: TGTGCCAGCAGCCTAGCGGGGAGAGCTAACTATGGCTACACCTTC.

This clone was observed a handful of times. J is TRBJ2-7 and V is TRBV6-1; 9 bases line up with TRBD2. The V and J ends lost 2 bases and 8 bases, in that order; junction bases with no gene match: 10. The CDR3 has 15 residues. The germline V gene encodes CDR1 MNHNS and CDR2 SASEGT. CDR3 amino acids: CASSERRGGLPKQYF. The CDR3 DNA reads TGTGCCAGCAGTGAACGGCGGGGGGGCCTCCCAAAGCAGTACTTC.

In DNA form, the CDR3 reads TGTGCCAGCAGTGAAAAGGGGATTATTGAAAAACTGTTTTTT. It is translated as CASSEKGIIEKLFF. The chain has TRBV6-1 and TRBJ1-4, with D possibly TRBD1 on 5 matching bases. The CDR3 covers 14 residues. Germline CDR1 MNHNS, CDR2 SASEGT. Trimming left V 2 bases short and J 7 bases short, with 11 bases between.

In this sample, this clone turned up once. This rearrangement joins TRBV7-8 to TRBJ2-1; 11 positions agree with TRBD2. V was clipped by 1 base and J by 3 bases; unmatched bases: 8. This CDR3 comprises 18 residues. Germline V gene data show CDR1 as SGHVS and CDR2 as FQNEAQ. The CDR3 sequence is CASSLGASGGPSYNEQFF. Written as DNA, the CDR3 is TGTGCCAGCAGCTTAGGGGCTAGCGGGGGGCCCAGCTACAATGAGCAGTTCTTC.

The CDR3 DNA reads as TGTGCCAGCAGCTCGAGGAAGTGGGACAGTTCCACAGATACGCAGTATTTT. It translates to CASSSRKWDSSTDTQYF. The chain is built from TRBV5-4 and TRBJ2-3; 7 bases fit TRBD1. From germline, CDR1 is SGHNT and CDR2 YYREEE (reference sequence). The V and J ends lost 3 bases and 2 bases, in that order; junction bases with no gene match: 12. The CDR3 contains 17 residues.

This rearrangement joins TRBV6-1 to TRBJ2-1; 9 positions agree with TRBD2. Germline trimming cut 3 bases from V and 10 bases from J; bases unmatched to any gene: 13. The germline V gene has CDR1 MNHNS and CDR2 SASEGT. This CDR3 region has 16 residues. The CDR3: CASSEIRRGGRAEQFF. DNA of the CDR3: TGTGCCAGCAGTGAGATAAGGCGGGGGGGAAGGGCAGAGCAGTTCTTC.

Details on this clone: This CDR3 is also generated by other DNA sequences in the sample. The rearrangement links TRBV5-1 to TRBJ2-1; 7 nucleotides agree with TRBD2. V dropped 5 bases and J dropped 7; count of bases not matched to a gene: 12. CDR1 SGHRS and CDR2 YFSETQ come from the germline V gene. The CDR3 has 15 amino acids. CDR3 protein: CASSLTAGALNEQFF. The CDR3 DNA is TGCGCCAGCAGTTTGACTGCGGGAGCCCTAAATGAGCAGTTCTTC.

This chain links TRBV19 with TRBJ1-2; TRBD1 might be the D (6 bases). The CDR3 is made up of 15 amino acids. The V gene's germline CDR1 is LNHDA and CDR2 SQIVND (reference sequence). Deletions cut 4 bases from V and 1 base from J, with 13 bases between. The CDR3 DNA is TGTGCCAGTAGTACCCGGGACAAGAATAACTATGGCTACACCTTC. The encoded protein is CASSTRDKNNYGYTF.

The chain uses TRBV5-1 and TRBJ2-2, with 7 bases matching TRBD1. The V and J ends lost 0 bases and 3 bases, in that order; junction bases with no gene match: 2. CDR3 length equals 15 residues. Germline lookup yields CDR1 SGHRS and CDR2 YFSETQ. The CDR3 nucleotides are TGCGCCAGCAGCTTGGGAGGGGGCTACACCGGGGAGCTGTTTTTT. Amino acids: CASSLGGGYTGELFF.

The J gene is TRBJ1-5, the V gene TRBV19; D is possibly TRBD1 (6 bases). Trimming left V 4 bases short and J 4 bases short, with 8 bases between. Germline V lookup: CDR1 LNHDA, CDR2 SQIVND (reference sequence). The CDR3 totals 13 residues. In DNA form, the CDR3 reads TGTGCCAGTAGTACCGACAGGAATCAGCCCCAGCATTTT. Its protein product is CASSTDRNQPQHF.

The chain employs TRBV2 and TRBJ1-2; the D gene is possibly TRBD1 (6 bases). The CDR3 is 12 residues long. The V gene's germline CDR1 is SNHLY and CDR2 FYNNEI. V was shortened by 6 bases and J by 3 bases, with 8 bases between the two germline ends. The CDR3 nucleotides are TGTGCCAGCAGACGGACAGACTATGGCTACACCTTC. Translating gives CASRRTDYGYTF.

This clone was seen a single time. Relative to the germline gene, one junction end is altered; a read error may explain this. V usage is TRBV9 and J usage is TRBJ2-3; maybe TRBD2 (7 bases). There are 15 residues in the CDR3. The germline gives CDR1 SGDLS, CDR2 YYNGEE. This chain's CDR3 is CASRGGAASTDTQYF. The CDR3 bases are TGCGCCAGCAGGGGAGGGGCGGCTAGCACAGATACGCAGTATTTT.

The rearrangement uses TRBV4-2 and TRBJ1-5, with D perhaps matching TRBD1 (6 bases). Germline assignment: CDR1 LGHNA and CDR2 YNFKEQ. Trimming removed 4 bases from V and 5 bases from J, with 15 bases in between. The CDR3 is made up of 15 amino acids. The CDR3 region is CASSLESTGDQPQHF. The CDR3, as DNA: TGTGCCAGCAGCCTCGAGTCGACAGGAGATCAGCCCCAGCATTTT.

The rearrangement uses TRBV7-8 and TRBJ1-4, with 7 bases lining up with TRBD1. CDR3 size: 15 residues. The trim removed 1 base at V and 8 bases at J, leaving 7 bases unmatched. Germline CDR1 and CDR2: SGHVS and FQNEAQ. This chain's CDR3 is CASSLGTGVEEKLFF. CDR3 nucleotide sequence: TGTGCCAGCAGCTTAGGTACAGGGGTTGAAGAAAAACTGTTTTTT.